The 27 T cell receptor beta chains presented below share a single source sample, sequenced in a study of cytomegalovirus exposure and HLA in healthy donors. PCR primers comprised 60 Vbeta and 13 Jbeta primers. Method: immunoSEQ multiplex PCR; TCRdb's copy keeps in-frame clones and lacks some. Of approximately 200,000 clones in the sample, over 75% were seen once. Sequencing input: PBMCs. These receptors all stem from a woman aged 50 to 60 in good health and CMV-seronegative.

The rearrangement links TRBV27 to TRBJ2-1; perhaps TRBD2 as D (6 bases). CDR1 is MNHEY, CDR2 SMNVEV, per germline (reference sequence). V gave up 5 bases and J gave up 7 bases, with 15 bases separating them. This CDR3 has 14 residues. The CDR3 nucleotides are TGTGCCAGCAGTCGCCAAGGGCTAGCGAATGAGCAGTTCTTC. Its protein product is CASSRQGLANEQFF.

This rearrangement joins TRBV6-5 to TRBJ1-2; TRBD1 matches at 9 bases. The ends lost 5 bases at V and 8 bases at J; junction bases unmatched: 6. This CDR3 is built from 13 residues. Germline V gene lookup returns CDR1 MNHEY and CDR2 SVGAGI. The CDR3, as DNA: TGTGCCAGCAGTGCACAGGGGGCTGGGGGCTACACCTTC. It is translated as CASSAQGAGGYTF.

V is TRBV11-1 and J is TRBJ2-7; 7 bases agree with TRBD2. Trimming took 3 bases from V and 5 from J; bases not matched to a gene: 19. Germline-derived CDR1 and CDR2 are SGHAT and FQDESV (reference sequence). The CDR3 is made up of 18 amino acids. The CDR3 DNA follows: TGTGCCAGCAGCTTTTACGGGAACGCCCGCGGGAGTTCCAACGAGCAGTACTTC. Protein sequence: CASSFYGNARGSSNEQYF.

The chain is built from TRBV27 and TRBJ1-2, with D possibly TRBD1 on 6 matching bases. This CDR3 has 14 amino acids. Germline CDR1 and CDR2: MNHEY and SMNVEV (reference sequence). V dropped 2 bases and J dropped 7 bases, with 14 bases sitting between them. CDR3 coding DNA: TGTGCCAGCAGTTTAAGTCCAGGGGACGGTGGCTACACCTTC. It codes for CASSLSPGDGGYTF.

This CDR3 reads CASSSRLAGARRGYNEQFF. The CDR3 coding sequence is TGTGCCAGCAGCTCACGACTAGCGGGAGCCCGGAGGGGGTACAATGAGCAGTTCTTC. This chain links TRBV7-2 with TRBJ2-1; the match to TRBD2 covers 12 bases. The CDR3 covers 19 residues. Trimming cost V 4 bases and J 4 bases; bases outside gene matches: 14. The germline gives CDR1 SGHTA, CDR2 FQGNSA.

There are a few counts of this clone. V and J are TRBV29-1 and TRBJ2-3; TRBD2 matches 13 bases. Losses at the gene ends were 4 bases for V and 9 bases for J; bases not matched to a gene: 7. The CDR3 length is 14 residues. From germline, CDR1 is SQVTM and CDR2 ANQGSEA. The CDR3 DNA reads TGCAGCGTTGCCAAGGGACTAGCGGGGATAACGCAGTATTTT. It yields the protein CSVAKGLAGITQYF.

The chain uses TRBV19 and TRBJ1-5; 8 bases fit TRBD1. The CDR3 has 16 residues. Trimming removed 6 bases from V and 0 bases from J; junction bases left unmatched: 7. Per the germline V gene, CDR1 is LNHDA and CDR2 is SQIVND (reference sequence). The CDR3 loop is CASSTQGGYSNQPQHF. Written as DNA, the CDR3 is TGTGCCAGTAGCACACAGGGGGGATATAGCAATCAGCCCCAGCATTTT. Based on the CDR3 plus reference TRBV19 and TRBJ1-5, the full variable domain is DGGITQSPKYLFRKEGQNVTLSCEQNLNHDAMYWYRQDPGQGLRLIYYSQIVNDFQKGDIAEGYSVSREKKESFPLTVTSAQKNPTAFYLCASSTQGGYSNQPQHFGDGTRLSIL.

The chain recombines TRBV28 with TRBJ1-2; D is possibly TRBD1 (5 bases). CDR1 and CDR2 (germline): MDHEN, SYDVKM. Trimming stripped 7 bases from V and 3 bases from J, with 15 bases between. The CDR3 spans 14 residues. CDR3 in DNA: TGTGCCAGCATCGGCGGTGGGGGGGACTATGGCTACACCTTC. Its translation is CASIGGGGDYGYTF.

The gene calls are TRBV6-6 and TRBJ2-2, with a weak D call TRBD2 (6 bases). Trimming left V 6 bases short and J 1 base short, with 12 bases between. This CDR3 contains 15 residues. Germline assignment: CDR1 MNHNY and CDR2 SVGAGI (reference sequence). CDR3 residues: CASSPVGGNTGELFF. For the CDR3, the DNA is TGTGCCAGCAGCCCAGTCGGGGGGAACACCGGGGAGCTGTTTTTT.

The J gene is TRBJ2-7, the V gene TRBV6-5, with TRBD2 matching 11 bases. Germline values: CDR1 MNHEY, CDR2 SVGAGI. Trimming at V came to 5 bases and at J to 4 bases, leaving 7 bases not matched to a gene. CDR3 length equals 15 residues. CDR3 sequence: CASSAIAGGLYEQYF. CDR3 DNA: TGTGCCAGCAGTGCAATAGCGGGAGGGCTTTACGAGCAGTACTTC.

This chain connects TRBV6-4 to TRBJ2-3; no reliable D call. This CDR3 region has 14 residues. Trimming cost V 3 bases and J 0 bases, with 7 bases left between them. CDR1 MRHNA and CDR2 SNTAGT come from the germline V gene. CDR3: CASSESHSTDTQYF. DNA of the CDR3: TGTGCCAGCAGTGAGTCACATAGCACAGATACGCAGTATTTT.

This chain links TRBV28 with TRBJ2-2; TRBD2 agrees at 10 bases. The CDR3 consists of 17 residues. Per germline, CDR1 MDHEN and CDR2 SYDVKM. J gave up 5 bases and V 3 bases, and 9 bases lay outside the gene matches. CDR3 in amino acids: CASSFSLAGVQTGELFF. Written as DNA, the CDR3 is TGTGCCAGCAGTTTTTCTCTAGCGGGAGTACAAACCGGGGAGCTGTTTTTT.

The chain couples TRBV6-5 to TRBJ2-5; 8 positions match TRBD1. CDR1 MNHEY and CDR2 SVGAGI come from the germline V gene. The CDR3 is 14 amino acids. J gave up 4 bases and V 6 bases, and 7 bases lay outside the gene matches. DNA for the CDR3: TGTGCCAGCAGCCCCGACAGGGGACGAGAGACCCAGTACTTC. As protein: CASSPDRGRETQYF.

This clone was observed a few times. The chain links TRBV7-8 to TRBJ2-3; perhaps TRBD2 as D (5 bases). The CDR3 totals 14 residues. The germline V gene has CDR1 SGHVS and CDR2 FQNEAQ. Trimming removed 8 bases from V and 4 bases from J, with 16 bases in between. This CDR3 reads CASSFTGGADTQYF. In nucleotides, the CDR3 is TGTGCCAGCTCTTTCACCGGAGGAGCAGATACGCAGTATTTT.

The rearrangement uses TRBV6-5 and TRBJ2-5; 8 positions agree with TRBD2. CDR3 length: 16 amino acids. The germline V gene has CDR1 MNHEY and CDR2 SVGAGI. With 4 bases clipped from V and 2 bases from J, the junction kept 9 bases outside the gene matches. The chain's CDR3 is CASSSLPGTRQETQYF. The CDR3 DNA follows: TGTGCCAGCAGTTCCCTACCCGGGACTAGACAAGAGACCCAGTACTTC.

The V gene is TRBV7-2, the J gene TRBJ2-7, with TRBD2 identical over 13 bases. The CDR3 is 16 amino acids. Germline lookup yields CDR1 SGHTA and CDR2 FQGNSA. J lost 5 bases, V lost 0 bases, and 4 bases had no gene match. The CDR3 reads CASSLAGTSGIHEQYF. The CDR3 DNA is TGTGCCAGCAGCTTAGCCGGGACTAGCGGGATTCACGAGCAGTACTTC.

J is TRBJ1-1 and V is TRBV5-1; D possibly corresponds to TRBD1 (5 bases). This CDR3 has 13 residues. V was shortened by 4 bases and J by 5 bases, with 12 bases between the two germline ends. From germline, CDR1 is SGHRS and CDR2 YFSETQ. CDR3 coding DNA: TGCGCCAGCAGCCGCAGGGAGGGGACTGAAGCTTTCTTT. Its protein product is CASSRREGTEAFF.

V usage is TRBV5-1 and J usage is TRBJ2-5, with 9 bases matching TRBD1. The CDR3 is 16 residues long. Germline V gene data show CDR1 as SGHRS and CDR2 as YFSETQ. V shed 4 bases, J shed 2 bases, and the junction held 9 bases outside the gene matches. The CDR3 DNA is TGCGCCAGCAGCCTCCCCGTAGGGACAGGGCAAGAGACCCAGTACTTC. Translation gives CASSLPVGTGQETQYF.

The chain employs TRBV11-1 and TRBJ2-7; no clear D gene. CDR1 is SGHAT, CDR2 FQDESV, per germline (reference sequence). V was pared by 5 bases and J by 7 bases, with 15 bases between. This CDR3 region has 13 residues. CDR3 in DNA: TGTGCCAGCAGCGAGCGAGCCTCGGAGGAGCAGTACTTC. It is translated as CASSERASEEQYF.

The V and J genes are TRBV7-9 and TRBJ1-2, with 7 bases identical to TRBD1. Germline V gene sequence: CDR1 SEHNR, CDR2 FQNEAQ (reference sequence). The V and J ends lost 5 bases and 2 bases, in that order; junction bases with no gene match: 5. The CDR3 loop spans 14 amino acids. Here the CDR3 DNA reads TGTGCCAGCAGCGAGGGGACAGCAAACTATGGCTACACCTTC. Residues: CASSEGTANYGYTF.

The genes are TRBV11-3 and TRBJ2-1; 7 bases fit TRBD2. The trim removed 3 bases at V and 6 bases at J, leaving 8 bases unmatched. This CDR3 comprises 15 residues. CDR1 is SGHNT, CDR2 YENEEA, per germline. The CDR3 here is CASSLGLAGVNEQFF. The CDR3 bases are TGTGCCAGCAGCTTGGGTTTGGCGGGAGTCAATGAGCAGTTCTTC.

This CDR3 reads CSTAGESQETQYF. For the CDR3, the DNA is TGCAGCACCGCGGGGGAGAGCCAAGAGACCCAGTACTTC. The chain employs TRBV29-1 and TRBJ2-5, with 7 bases matching TRBD2. The CDR3 runs 13 residues. Trimming at V came to 8 bases and at J to 1 base, leaving 7 bases not matched to a gene. The V gene's germline CDR1 is SQVTM and CDR2 ANQGSEA.

This clone showed up just a few times. The J gene is TRBJ1-1, the V gene TRBV18, with no clear D. The germline V and J ends were trimmed by 3 bases and 0 bases, with 8 bases remaining between them. The V gene's germline CDR1 is KGHSH and CDR2 LQKENI. The length of the CDR3 is 14 residues. The CDR3: CASSPGSMNTEAFF. CDR3 bases: TGTGCCAGCTCACCGGGGAGCATGAACACTGAAGCTTTCTTT.

The chain recombines TRBV7-2 with TRBJ2-1; the D is unclear. CDR3 length equals 13 residues. Germline CDR1 and CDR2: SGHTA and FQGNSA. V lost 1 base, J lost 7 bases, and 8 bases lay in between. The CDR3 region is CASSLGPLNEQFF. DNA for the CDR3: TGTGCCAGCAGCTTAGGGCCCCTTAATGAGCAGTTCTTC.

The CDR3 DNA is TGCGCCAGCGGGCCGCCTTGGGCTAGCGAAAATTCCTACAATGAGCAGTTCTTC. It encodes CASGPPWASENSYNEQFF. This sequence joins TRBV4-1 and TRBJ2-1, with D maybe TRBD2 (6 bases). The germline V and J ends were trimmed by 8 bases and 1 base, with 24 bases remaining between them. The length of the CDR3 is 18 residues. Germline CDR1 is MGHRA and CDR2 is YSYEKL.

The chain recombines TRBV10-3 with TRBJ2-1; 8 bases line up with TRBD2. The CDR3 extends over 13 amino acids. From germline, CDR1 is ENHRY and CDR2 SYGVKD. After removal of 7 bases from V and 6 bases from J, the junction contained 5 bases not matched to a gene. The CDR3 DNA sequence: TGTGCCATCAAAGGTAGCGGGACCAATGAGCAGTTCTTC. This gives the protein CAIKGSGTNEQFF.

V gene TRBV6-5 combines with J gene TRBJ2-7, with 8 bases matching TRBD1. The trim removed 5 bases at V and 2 bases at J, leaving 8 bases unmatched. The CDR3 is 15 residues long. CDR1 and CDR2 (germline): MNHEY, SVGAGI. The CDR3 sequence: CASSRDRSGTYEQYF. Written as DNA, the CDR3 is TGTGCCAGCAGTAGGGACAGGTCCGGGACCTACGAGCAGTACTTC.